This TCR beta chain was documented in a study of blood T cell repertoires in COVID-19. In the study overall: The United States, Italy and Spain were the sources of the acute and convalescent COVID-19 samples.

The repertoire was sequenced with immunoSEQ multiplex PCR; TCRdb's copy has only in-frame clones and lacks some. The repertoire holds roughly 190,000 clones, with roughly nine tenths as singletons. The germline CDR1 and CDR2 sequences are MGHDK and SYGVNS. The CDR3 sequence is 15 residues long. J was trimmed by 7 bases and V by 0 bases; bases with no gene match: 3. The TCR comes from a woman aged 30 to 39 who had recovered from COVID-19. Sequencing was performed on PBMCs or T cells enriched from blood (not recorded which). The rearrangement uses TRBV25-1 and TRBJ1-6; TRBD1 aligns across 7 bases. The CDR3 nucleotides read TGTGCCAGCAGTGAATACCAGGGGGAAAATTCACCCCTCCACTTT. Amino acids: CASSEYQGENSPLHF.